Sequencing of this TCR beta chain was carried out in a study of blood T cell repertoires in COVID-19. Overall study context: Sites in the United States, Italy and Spain provided acute and convalescent COVID-19 samples. The analysed material was cDNA or gDNA that came from T cells, B-cell-depleted T cells, or PBMCs.

The CDR3 consists of 15 residues. Looked up from germline, CDR1 is SGHTA and CDR2 is FQGTGA. Trimming left V 0 bases short and J 2 bases short, with 9 bases between. TCRdb's copy holds only in-frame clones and misses some; the assay was immunoSEQ multiplex PCR. The data hold about 55,000 clones, with more than 80% observed a single time. The chain combines TRBV7-3 with TRBJ2-3; D might be TRBD2 (6 bases). Sequenced: peripheral blood. The TCR sequence derives from a human donor in a cohort sampled during active COVID-19. CDR3 amino acids: CASSLTGLPTDTQYF. DNA of the CDR3: TGTGCCAGCAGCTTAACGGGACTCCCCACAGATACGCAGTATTTT.